This TCR beta chain is from a study of blood T cell repertoires in COVID-19. The wider study: The cDNA or gDNA used as material had been derived from T cells, B-cell-depleted T cells, or PBMCs.

The assay was immunoSEQ multiplex PCR, and TCRdb's table has in-frame clones only and misses some. This table has 200,000 to 300,000 clones, around 88% appearing once. Germline CDR1 and CDR2: MNHEY and SMNVEV (reference sequence). The V and J ends lost 3 bases and 3 bases respectively, with 18 bases between them. This CDR3 comprises 16 residues. This clone was detected only a few times. This sequence was found in a man between 25 and 39 years old with active or convalescent COVID-19. V gene TRBV27 combines with J gene TRBJ2-7; possibly TRBD2 for D (6 bases). The source material was peripheral blood. This CDR3 is CASSFSLGTAVYEQYF. The CDR3 DNA sequence: TGTGCCAGCAGTTTCTCGCTTGGGACTGCCGTCTACGAGCAGTACTTC.